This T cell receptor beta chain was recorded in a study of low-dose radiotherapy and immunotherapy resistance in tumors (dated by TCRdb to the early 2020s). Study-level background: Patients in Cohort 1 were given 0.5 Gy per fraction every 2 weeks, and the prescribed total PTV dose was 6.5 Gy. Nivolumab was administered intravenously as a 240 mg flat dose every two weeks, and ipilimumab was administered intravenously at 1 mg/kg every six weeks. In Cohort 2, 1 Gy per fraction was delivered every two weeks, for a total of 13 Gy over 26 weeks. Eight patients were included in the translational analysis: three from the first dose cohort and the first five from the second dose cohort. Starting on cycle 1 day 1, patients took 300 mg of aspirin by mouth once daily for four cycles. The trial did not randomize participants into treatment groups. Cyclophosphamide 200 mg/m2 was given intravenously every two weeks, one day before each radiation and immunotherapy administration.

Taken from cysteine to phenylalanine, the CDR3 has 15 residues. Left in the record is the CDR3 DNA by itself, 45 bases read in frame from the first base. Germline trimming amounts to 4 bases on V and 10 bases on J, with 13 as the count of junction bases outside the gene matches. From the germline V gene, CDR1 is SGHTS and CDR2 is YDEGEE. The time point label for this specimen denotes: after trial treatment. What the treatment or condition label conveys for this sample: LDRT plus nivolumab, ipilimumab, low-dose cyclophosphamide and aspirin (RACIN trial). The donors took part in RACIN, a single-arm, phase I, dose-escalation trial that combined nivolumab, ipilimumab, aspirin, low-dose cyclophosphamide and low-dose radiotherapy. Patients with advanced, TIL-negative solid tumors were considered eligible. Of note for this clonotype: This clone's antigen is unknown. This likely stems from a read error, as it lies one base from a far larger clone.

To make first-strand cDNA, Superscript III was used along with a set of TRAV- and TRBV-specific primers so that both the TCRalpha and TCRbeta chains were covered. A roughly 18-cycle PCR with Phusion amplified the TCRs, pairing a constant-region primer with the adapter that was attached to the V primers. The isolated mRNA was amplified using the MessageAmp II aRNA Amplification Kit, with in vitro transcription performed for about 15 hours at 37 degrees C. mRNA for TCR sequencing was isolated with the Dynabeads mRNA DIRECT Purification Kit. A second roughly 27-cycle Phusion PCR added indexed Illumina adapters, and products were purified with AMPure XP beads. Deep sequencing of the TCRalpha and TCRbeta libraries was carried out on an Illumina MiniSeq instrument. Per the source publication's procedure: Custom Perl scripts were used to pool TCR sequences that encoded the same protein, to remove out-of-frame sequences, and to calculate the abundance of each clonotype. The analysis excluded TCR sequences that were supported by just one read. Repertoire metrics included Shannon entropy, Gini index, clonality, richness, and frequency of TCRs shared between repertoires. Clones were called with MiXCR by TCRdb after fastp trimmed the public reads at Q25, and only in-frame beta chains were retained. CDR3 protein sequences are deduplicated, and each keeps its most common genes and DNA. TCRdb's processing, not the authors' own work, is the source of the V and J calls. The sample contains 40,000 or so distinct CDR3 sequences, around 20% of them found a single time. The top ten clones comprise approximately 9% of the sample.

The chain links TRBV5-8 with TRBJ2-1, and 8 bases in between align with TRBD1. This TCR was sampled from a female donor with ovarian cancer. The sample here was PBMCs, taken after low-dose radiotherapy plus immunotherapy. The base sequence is TGTGCCAGCAGCGCGGGACAGGTTATTTCCTACGAGCAGTTCTTC. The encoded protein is CASSAGQVISYEQFF.